The clone carrying this TCR beta chain was detected only a few times. This entry is derived from a study of OX40 agonist ivuxolimab in advanced cancers. On the study more broadly: Dose-escalation patients were diagnosed with hepatocellular carcinoma, melanoma, renal cell cancer or head and neck cancer.

The assay was immunoSEQ multiplex PCR, and TCRdb's table has in-frame clones only and misses some. The repertoire consists of about 61,000 clones, with more than 65% occurring once and the leading ten covering approximately 0.57%. The germline V gene encodes CDR1 MDHEN and CDR2 SYDVKM. The CDR3 extends over 17 amino acids. With V trimmed by 10 bases and J by 4 bases, 20 bases remained unmatched. This sequence originates from an adult with an advanced solid tumor such as melanoma, head and neck, liver or kidney cancer. The chain couples TRBV28 to TRBJ1-1; the match to TRBD1 covers 8 bases. Here the sequenced sample was CD4+ or CD8+ T cells sorted from blood, taken in a trial of the OX40 agonist ivuxolimab. CDR3 in DNA: TGTGCCATCGAAGAAAATGGGGACAGGCGGAGTGGCACTGAAGCTTTCTTT. This gives the protein CAIEENGDRRSGTEAFF.